The T cell receptor beta chain under discussion was sequenced for a study of molecular identifiers for immune sequencing clone quantification. Turning to the study itself: Four of five splits of RNA from approximately 20,000 or 100,000 naive CD8 cells were sequenced in replicates.

One entry per CDR3 protein results from TCRdb running MiXCR on the PCR reads. The sample holds 400,000 to 600,000 distinct CDR3 sequences, about a fifth seen once. Germline CDR1 and CDR2: LGHNA and YSLEER. This CDR3 is 19 amino acids long. J was trimmed by 2 bases and V by 0 bases; bases with no gene match: 5. Naive CD8 sequencing libraries were generated from approximately 20,000 to 1,000,000 sorted cells, with 10%, 30% or 50% RNA as input. Sorting defined naive CD8 T cells as CD8+CD4-CCR7+CD45RA+. This clonotype was seen a few times. The sequenced sample was naive CD8+ T cells from blood, with Jurkat cell RNA spiked in. Subset defined: FACS-sorted CD8+CD4-CCR7+CD45RA+ naive T cells. V usage is TRBV4-3 and J usage is TRBJ1-6, with 12 bases matching TRBD1. The sequence was obtained from a human donor in good health. Some libraries in this study had Jurkat cell RNA spiked in. CDR3 amino acids: CASSQEARDRGPYNSPLHF. The CDR3 DNA reads TGCGCCAGCAGCCAAGAGGCCCGGGACAGGGGGCCCTATAATTCACCCCTCCACTTT.